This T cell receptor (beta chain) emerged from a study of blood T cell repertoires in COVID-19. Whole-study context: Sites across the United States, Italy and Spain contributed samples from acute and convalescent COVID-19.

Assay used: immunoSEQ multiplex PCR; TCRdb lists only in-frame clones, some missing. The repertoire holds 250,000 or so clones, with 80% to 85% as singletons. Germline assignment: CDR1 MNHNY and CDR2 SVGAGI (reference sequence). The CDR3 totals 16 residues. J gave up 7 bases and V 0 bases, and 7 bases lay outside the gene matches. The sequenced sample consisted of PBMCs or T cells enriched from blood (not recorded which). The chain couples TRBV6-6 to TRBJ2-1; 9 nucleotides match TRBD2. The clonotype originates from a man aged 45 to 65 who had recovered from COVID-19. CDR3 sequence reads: CASSYSTGLAGNEQFF. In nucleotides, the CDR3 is TGTGCCAGCAGTTACTCGACGGGACTAGCTGGGAATGAGCAGTTCTTC.